This entry concerns a single T cell receptor beta chain. Its binding antigen is unknown. The CDR3 goes on 3 residues after the read ends, and that part is filled in from the germline J gene. TCR beta CDR3 regions were amplified by multiplex PCR from an average of around 1,200 ng genomic DNA per sample using the immunoSEQ assay. The assay corrected primer bias using a complete synthetic TCR repertoire to establish an amplification baseline. The amplicons were sequenced using the Illumina platform. Under the source paper's analysis protocol: Error correction of the sequences involved clustering with frequency ratios plus a modified nearest-neighbor algorithm, after which the sequences were analyzed in the immunoSEQ Analyzer using IMGT gene definitions. At each rarefaction depth, TCR richness and evenness were averaged across 20 rarefaction repeats, and samples with fewer sequences than that depth were excluded. V, D and J gene relative abundances were compared between groups with Wilcoxon rank sum tests, applying FDR correction. An intraclass correlation of around 96% for TCR richness and an average of 76.4% across some 66 gene segments were obtained from the blinded duplicates. The clones in this table, taken by TCRdb from immuneACCESS, are in-frame only. Not every clone is retained; where verified, under half of the shortfall comes from an unresolved V gene, and the cause of the rest is unknown. Clone size and V and J calls were adopted from that table, with D and trimming inferred from the DNA. The table held for this sample gives 49,000 or so clones. Clones ranked in the top ten supply 35% to 40% of the sample.

These data are taken from a study of T cells in women clearing cervical HPV infection (dated by TCRdb to between 2017 and 2018). For the wider study: The cases were 25 or so women with histologically confirmed HPV16-related CIN3 or worse, and 2 of these cases were invasive cancers. Cases and controls were matched on year of sample collection and on age within five years. In the parent cohort, around 9,900 women aged 18 or older were enrolled in Guanacaste, Costa Rica, during about 1993 to 1995 and then followed for 7 to 8 years. Since HLA typing was available for only a few women, HLA type could not be ruled out as a confounder. As quality controls, five blinded duplicates were added to each group, bringing the total to about 60 samples made up of about 50 participants and about ten replicates. Cases had a median age of approximately 35 years compared with about 40 for controls, and baseline characteristics showed no significant differences between the groups. The approximately 26 controls were women who cleared a single incident HPV16 infection within 12 months without developing precancer or cancer. Among cases, blood sampling occurred a median of about 150 days after lesion detection, with an interquartile range of 90 to 200 days. Case blood was taken at the visit when the lesion was first identified, whereas control blood was taken when infection was no longer detected. This exploratory proof-of-principle case-control study, nested within the Guanacaste HPV Natural History Study in Costa Rica, compared TCR repertoires among women with different cervical HPV16 outcomes. The paper's findings and limits, for the study overall: Because of the cross-sectional design, the study could not determine whether the associations came before infection or resulted from infection, and neither effector/memory subsets nor HPV-specific T cells were isolated. CIN3+ cases had significantly higher TCR repertoire richness than controls across sequencing depths, but evenness did not differ between the groups. By combining richness with V gene abundances, random forest classifiers separated cases from controls with an estimated AUC of 0.83. TRBV6-7 relative abundance was lower in cases than in controls (approximately 0.11% versus 0.16%; Bonferroni P = 0.0008). Because T-cell numbers per sample were unknown, differences in richness could reflect varying T-cell content rather than repertoire biology.

Every participant had a single incident cervical HPV16 infection, and prevalent HPV16 infections were excluded. Cervical HPV DNA was detected with MY09/MY11 PCR, and genotyping was done by dot-blot hybridization. Roughly 16 mL of heparinized blood were centrifuged, and the buffy coat was split into aliquots, frozen at -30 degrees C, and then kept at -80 degrees C. Genomic DNA was extracted from buffy coat specimens using QIAGEN kits. In the germline V gene, CDR1 corresponds to SNHLY and CDR2 to FYNNEI. V sheds 6 bases and J sheds 0 bases, leaving 12 bases between their ends. Including the terminal cysteine and phenylalanine, the CDR3 comprises 15 residues. The CDR3 was read in part: 36 bases, with the frame set at base 1.

The TCR sequence derives from a woman between 18 and 75 years old with a cervical HPV16 infection that either progressed to CIN3+ or cleared (not recorded which). The sample was blood buffy coat. The rearrangement joined TRBV2 to TRBJ2-4; D gene: possibly TRBD1, on 6 matching bases. The sequenced CDR3 bases are TGTGCCAGCAGCCACAGGGACCTAGCCAAAAACATT. Its translation is CASSHRDLAKNI. The entire CDR3 sequence reads CASSHRDLAKNIQYF.